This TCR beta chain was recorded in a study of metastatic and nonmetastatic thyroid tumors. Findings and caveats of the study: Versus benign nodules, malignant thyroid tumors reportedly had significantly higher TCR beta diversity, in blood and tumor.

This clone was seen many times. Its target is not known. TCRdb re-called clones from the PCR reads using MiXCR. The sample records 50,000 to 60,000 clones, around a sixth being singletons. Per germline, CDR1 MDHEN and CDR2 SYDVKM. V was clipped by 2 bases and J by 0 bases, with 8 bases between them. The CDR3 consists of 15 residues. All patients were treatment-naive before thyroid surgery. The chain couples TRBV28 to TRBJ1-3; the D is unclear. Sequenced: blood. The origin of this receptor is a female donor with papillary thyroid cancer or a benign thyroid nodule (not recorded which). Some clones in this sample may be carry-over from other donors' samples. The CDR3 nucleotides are TGTGCCAGCAGTTTAGGCAGGCTCTCTGGAAACACCATATATTTT. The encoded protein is CASSLGRLSGNTIYF.